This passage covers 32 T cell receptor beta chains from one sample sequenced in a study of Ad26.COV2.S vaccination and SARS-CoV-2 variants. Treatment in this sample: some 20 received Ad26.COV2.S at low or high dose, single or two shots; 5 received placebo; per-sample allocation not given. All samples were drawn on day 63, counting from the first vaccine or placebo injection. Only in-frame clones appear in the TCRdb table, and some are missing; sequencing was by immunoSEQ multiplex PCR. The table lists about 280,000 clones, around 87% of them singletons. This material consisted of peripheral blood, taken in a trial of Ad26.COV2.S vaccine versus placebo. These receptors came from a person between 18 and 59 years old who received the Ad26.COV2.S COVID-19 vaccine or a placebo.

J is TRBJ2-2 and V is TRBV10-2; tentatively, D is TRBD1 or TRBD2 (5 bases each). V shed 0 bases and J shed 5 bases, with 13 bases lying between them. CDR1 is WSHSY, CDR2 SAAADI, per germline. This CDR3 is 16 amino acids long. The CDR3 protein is CASSESSWGSTGELFF. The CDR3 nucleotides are TGCGCCAGCAGTGAGTCGTCCTGGGGGTCGACCGGGGAGCTGTTTTTT.

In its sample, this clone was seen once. DNA for the CDR3: TGTGCCAGCAGTGATGGCACTTACAATGAGCAGTTCTTC. This codes for CASSDGTYNEQFF. The chain links TRBV2 to TRBJ2-1; D unclear. The CDR3 length is 13 residues. V lost 3 bases and J lost 4, with 7 bases in between. Germline CDR1 reads SNHLY; CDR2 reads FYNNEI.

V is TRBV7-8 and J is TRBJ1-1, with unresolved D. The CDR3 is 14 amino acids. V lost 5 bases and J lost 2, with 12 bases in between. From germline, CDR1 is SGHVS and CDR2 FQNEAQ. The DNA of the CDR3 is TGTGCCAGCAGCCAAGGGCTGGCAAACACTGAAGCTTTCTTT. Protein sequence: CASSQGLANTEAFF.

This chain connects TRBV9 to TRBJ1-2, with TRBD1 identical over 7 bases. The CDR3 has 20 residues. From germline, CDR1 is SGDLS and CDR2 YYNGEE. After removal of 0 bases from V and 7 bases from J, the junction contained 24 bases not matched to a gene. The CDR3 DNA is TGTGCCAGCAGCGTAGGGTTAAGTGGGAGGGACAGACCTACTTCCACTGGCTACACCTTC. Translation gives CASSVGLSGRDRPTSTGYTF.

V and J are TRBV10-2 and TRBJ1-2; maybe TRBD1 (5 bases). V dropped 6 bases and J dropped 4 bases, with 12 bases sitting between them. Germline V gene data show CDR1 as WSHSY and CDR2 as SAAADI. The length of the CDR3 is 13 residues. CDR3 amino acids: CASSPDSLYGYTF. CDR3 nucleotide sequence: TGCGCCAGCAGCCCCGACAGCCTCTATGGCTACACCTTC.

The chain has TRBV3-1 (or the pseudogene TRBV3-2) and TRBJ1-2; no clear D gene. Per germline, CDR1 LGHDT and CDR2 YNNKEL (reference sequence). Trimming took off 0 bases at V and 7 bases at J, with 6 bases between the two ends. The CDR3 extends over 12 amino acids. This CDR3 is CASSQDWGGYTF. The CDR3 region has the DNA TGTGCCAGCAGCCAAGATTGGGGTGGCTACACCTTC.

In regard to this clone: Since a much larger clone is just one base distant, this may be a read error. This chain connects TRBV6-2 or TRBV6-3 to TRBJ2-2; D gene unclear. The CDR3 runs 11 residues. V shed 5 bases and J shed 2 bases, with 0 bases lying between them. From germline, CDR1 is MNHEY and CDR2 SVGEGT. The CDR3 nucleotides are TGTGCCAGCAGTAACACCGGGGAGCTGTTTTTT. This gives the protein CASSNTGELFF.

The CDR3: CASSSPGRTNYGYTF. DNA for the CDR3: TGTGCCAGCAGCTCTCCGGGACGGACTAACTATGGCTACACCTTC. The V call is TRBV5-4, the J call TRBJ1-2; a weak D match, TRBD1 (5 bases). Trimming shortened V by 3 bases and J by 0 bases, and 12 bases separated the two germline ends. Germline lookup yields CDR1 SGHNT and CDR2 YYREEE (reference sequence). This CDR3 has 15 amino acids.

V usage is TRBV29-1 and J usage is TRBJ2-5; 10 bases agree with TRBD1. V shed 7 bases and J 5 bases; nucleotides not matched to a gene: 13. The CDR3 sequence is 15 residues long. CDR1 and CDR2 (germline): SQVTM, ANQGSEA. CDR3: CSAFTPGQGTETQYF. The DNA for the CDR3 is TGCAGCGCATTTACTCCGGGACAGGGGACCGAGACCCAGTACTTC.

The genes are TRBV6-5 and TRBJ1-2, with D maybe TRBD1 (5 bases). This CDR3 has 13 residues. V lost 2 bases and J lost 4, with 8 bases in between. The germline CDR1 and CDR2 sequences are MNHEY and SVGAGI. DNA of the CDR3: TGTGCCAGCAGTTACGGCAGGGTCTATGGCTACACCTTC. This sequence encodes CASSYGRVYGYTF.

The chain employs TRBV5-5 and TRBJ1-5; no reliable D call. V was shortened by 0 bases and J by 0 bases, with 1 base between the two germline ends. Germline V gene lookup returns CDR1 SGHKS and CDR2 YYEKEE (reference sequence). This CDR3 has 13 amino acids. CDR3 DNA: TGTGCCAGCAGCTTGGGTAGCAATCAGCCCCAGCATTTT. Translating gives CASSLGSNQPQHF.

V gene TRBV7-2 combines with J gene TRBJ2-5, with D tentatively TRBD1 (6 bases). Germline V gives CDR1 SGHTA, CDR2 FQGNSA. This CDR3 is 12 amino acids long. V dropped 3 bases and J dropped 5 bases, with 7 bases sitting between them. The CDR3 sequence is CASSFQGETQYF. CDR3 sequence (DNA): TGTGCCAGCAGCTTTCAGGGGGAGACCCAGTACTTC.

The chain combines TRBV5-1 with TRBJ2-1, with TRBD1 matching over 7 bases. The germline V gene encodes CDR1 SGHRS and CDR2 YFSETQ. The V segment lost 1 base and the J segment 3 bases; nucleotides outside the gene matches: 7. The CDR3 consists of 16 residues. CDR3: CASSLFVDRDYNEQFF. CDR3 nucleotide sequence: TGCGCCAGCAGCTTGTTCGTCGACAGGGACTACAATGAGCAGTTCTTC.

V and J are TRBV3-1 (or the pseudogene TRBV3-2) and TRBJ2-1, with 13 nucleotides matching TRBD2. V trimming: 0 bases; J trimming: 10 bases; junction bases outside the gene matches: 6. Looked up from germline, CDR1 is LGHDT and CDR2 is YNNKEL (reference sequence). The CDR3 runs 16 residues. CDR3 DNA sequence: TGTGCCAGCAGCCAAGATAGACTAGCGGGGGGACCCGAGCAGTTCTTC. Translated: CASSQDRLAGGPEQFF.

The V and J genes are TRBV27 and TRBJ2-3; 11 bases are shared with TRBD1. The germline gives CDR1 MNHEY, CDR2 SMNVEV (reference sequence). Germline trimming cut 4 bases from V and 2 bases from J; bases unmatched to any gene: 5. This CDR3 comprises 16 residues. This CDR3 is CASSSGTGGYTDTQYF. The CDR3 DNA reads TGTGCCAGCAGTTCCGGGACAGGGGGTTACACAGATACGCAGTATTTT.

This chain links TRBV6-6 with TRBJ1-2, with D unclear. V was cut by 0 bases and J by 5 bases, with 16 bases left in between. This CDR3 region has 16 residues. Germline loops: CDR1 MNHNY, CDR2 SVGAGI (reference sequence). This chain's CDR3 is CASSYSPGDVRYGYTF. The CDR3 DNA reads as TGTGCCAGCAGTTACTCCCCCGGGGATGTTCGGTATGGCTACACCTTC.

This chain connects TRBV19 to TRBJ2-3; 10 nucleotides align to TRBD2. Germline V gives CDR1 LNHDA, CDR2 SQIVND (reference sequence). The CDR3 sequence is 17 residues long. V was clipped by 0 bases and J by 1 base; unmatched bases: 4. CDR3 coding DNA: TGTGCCAGTAGTATAGATCTTGGGACTAGCGGCACAGATACGCAGTATTTT. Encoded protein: CASSIDLGTSGTDTQYF.

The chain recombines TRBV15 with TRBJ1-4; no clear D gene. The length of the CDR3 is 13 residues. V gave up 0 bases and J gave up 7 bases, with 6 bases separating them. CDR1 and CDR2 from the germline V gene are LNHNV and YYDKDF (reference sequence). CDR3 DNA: TGTGCCACCAGCAGAGAGAGCGGTGAAAAACTGTTTTTT. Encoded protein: CATSRESGEKLFF. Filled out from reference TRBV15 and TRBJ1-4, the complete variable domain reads DAMVIQNPRYQVTQFGKPVTLSCSQTLNHNVMYWYQQKSSQAPKLLFHYYDKDFNNEADTPDNFQSRRPNTSFCFLDIRSPGLGDTAMYLCATSRESGEKLFFGSGTQLSVL.

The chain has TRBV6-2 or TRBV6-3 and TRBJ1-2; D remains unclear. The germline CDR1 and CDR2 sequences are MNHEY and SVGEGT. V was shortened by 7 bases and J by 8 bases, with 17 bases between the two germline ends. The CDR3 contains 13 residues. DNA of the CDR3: TGTGCCAGCATCCCAGCCCGATCGGGGGGCTACACCTTC. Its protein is CASIPARSGGYTF.

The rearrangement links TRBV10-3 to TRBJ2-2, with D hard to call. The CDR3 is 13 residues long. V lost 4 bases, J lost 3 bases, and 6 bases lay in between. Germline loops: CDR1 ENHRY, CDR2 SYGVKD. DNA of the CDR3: TGTGCCATCAGTGTTCAGGACACCGGGGAGCTGTTTTTT. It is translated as CAISVQDTGELFF.

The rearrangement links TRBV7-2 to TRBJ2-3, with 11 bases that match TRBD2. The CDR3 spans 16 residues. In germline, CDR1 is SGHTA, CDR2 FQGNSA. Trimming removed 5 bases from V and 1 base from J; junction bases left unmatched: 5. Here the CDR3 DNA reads TGTGCCAGCAGCCCCGGGACTAGCGGCCGCACAGATACGCAGTATTTT. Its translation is CASSPGTSGRTDTQYF.

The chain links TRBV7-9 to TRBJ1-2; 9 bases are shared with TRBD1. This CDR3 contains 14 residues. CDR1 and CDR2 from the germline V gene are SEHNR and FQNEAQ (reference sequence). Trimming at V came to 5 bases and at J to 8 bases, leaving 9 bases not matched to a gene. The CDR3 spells CASSQGQGPVGYTF. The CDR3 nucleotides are TGTGCCAGCAGCCAAGGACAGGGGCCGGTCGGCTACACCTTC.

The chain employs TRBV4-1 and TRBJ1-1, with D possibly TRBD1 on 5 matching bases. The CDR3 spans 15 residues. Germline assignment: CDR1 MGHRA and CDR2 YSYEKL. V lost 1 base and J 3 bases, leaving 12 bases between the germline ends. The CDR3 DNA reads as TGCGCCAGCAGCCAAGGGGGGTGGCGGGACACTGAAGCTTTCTTT. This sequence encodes CASSQGGWRDTEAFF.

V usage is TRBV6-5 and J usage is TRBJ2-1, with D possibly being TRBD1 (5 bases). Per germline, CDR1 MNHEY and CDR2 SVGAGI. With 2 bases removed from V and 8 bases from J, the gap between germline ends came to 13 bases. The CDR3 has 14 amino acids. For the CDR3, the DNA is TGTGCCAGCAGTTACAGGGGCTATGCGGATGAGCAGTTCTTC. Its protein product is CASSYRGYADEQFF.

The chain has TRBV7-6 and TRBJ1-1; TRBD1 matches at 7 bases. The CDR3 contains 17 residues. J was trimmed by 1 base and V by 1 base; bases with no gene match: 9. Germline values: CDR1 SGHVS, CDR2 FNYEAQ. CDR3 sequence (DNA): TGTGCCAGCAGCTTAGTCGTTTGGGGGACAGAGAACACTGAAGCTTTCTTT. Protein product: CASSLVVWGTENTEAFF.

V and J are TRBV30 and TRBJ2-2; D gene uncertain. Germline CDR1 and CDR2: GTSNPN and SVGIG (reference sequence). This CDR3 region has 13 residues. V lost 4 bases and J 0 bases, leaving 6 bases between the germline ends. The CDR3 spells CAWTPPNTGELFF. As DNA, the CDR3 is TGTGCCTGGACACCTCCGAACACCGGGGAGCTGTTTTTT.

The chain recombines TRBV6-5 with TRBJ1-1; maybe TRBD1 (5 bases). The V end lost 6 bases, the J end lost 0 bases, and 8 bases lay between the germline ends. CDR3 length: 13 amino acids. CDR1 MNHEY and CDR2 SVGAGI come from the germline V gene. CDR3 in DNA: TGTGCCAGCAGAAGGACACTGAACACTGAAGCTTTCTTT. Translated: CASRRTLNTEAFF.

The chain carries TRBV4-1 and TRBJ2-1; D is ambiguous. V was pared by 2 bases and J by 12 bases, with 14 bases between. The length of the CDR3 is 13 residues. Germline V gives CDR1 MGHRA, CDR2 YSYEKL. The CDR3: CASSQTGPPAQFF. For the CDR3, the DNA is TGCGCCAGCAGCCAAACCGGACCGCCCGCGCAGTTCTTC.

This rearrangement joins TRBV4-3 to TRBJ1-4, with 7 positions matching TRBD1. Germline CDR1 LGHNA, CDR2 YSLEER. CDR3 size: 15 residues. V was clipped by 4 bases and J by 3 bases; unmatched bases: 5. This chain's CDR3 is CASSPDRVANEKLFF. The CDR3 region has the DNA TGCGCCAGCAGCCCCGACAGGGTCGCTAATGAAAAACTGTTTTTT.

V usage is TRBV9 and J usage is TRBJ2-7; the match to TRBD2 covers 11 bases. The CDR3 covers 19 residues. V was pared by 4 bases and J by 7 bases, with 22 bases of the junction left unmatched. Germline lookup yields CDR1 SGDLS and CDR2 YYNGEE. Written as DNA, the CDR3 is TGTGCCAGCAGCCCCGAGGGAGGACTAGCGGGCAAGGTTTCGGGGGAGCAGTACTTC. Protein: CASSPEGGLAGKVSGEQYF.

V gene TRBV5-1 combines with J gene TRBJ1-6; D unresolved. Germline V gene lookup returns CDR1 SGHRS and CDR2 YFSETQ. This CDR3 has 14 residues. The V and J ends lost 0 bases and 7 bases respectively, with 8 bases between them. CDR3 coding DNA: TGCGCCAGCAGCTTGGAGGGAGGGAATTCACCCCTCCACTTT. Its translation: CASSLEGGNSPLHF. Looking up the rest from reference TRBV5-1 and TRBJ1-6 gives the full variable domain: KAGVTQTPRYLIKTRGQQVTLSCSPISGHRSVSWYQQTPGQGLQFLFEYFSETQRNKGNFPGRFSGRQFSNSRSEMNVSTLELGDSALYLCASSLEGGNSPLHFGNGTRLTVT.

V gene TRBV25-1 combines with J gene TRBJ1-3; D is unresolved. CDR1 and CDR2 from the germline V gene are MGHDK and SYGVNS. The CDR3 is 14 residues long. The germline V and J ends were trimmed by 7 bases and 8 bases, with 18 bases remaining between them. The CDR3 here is CASTPTWPVDTIYF. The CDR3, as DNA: TGTGCCAGCACCCCAACGTGGCCCGTGGACACCATATATTTT.